These 12 T cell receptor beta chains were sequenced from one sample in a study of blood T cells in healthy people across ages. Next came a second PCR, run for about 7 to 12 cycles, which used a sample-barcoded 5' primer along with a J-beta primer mix. One entry per CDR3 protein, called by TCRdb with MiXCR from the 5' RACE reads. The sample lists 800,000 to 950,000 distinct CDR3 sequences, about 29% seen once, with 10% to 13% in the top ten. This sample also belongs to another study, concerning T cells of mothers and their children.

The sample comprised blood. Receptors originate from a woman between 35 and 50 years old in good health.

The chain uses TRBV5-1 and TRBJ2-1, with 10 nucleotides matching TRBD2. The V gene end was trimmed by 3 bases and the J gene end by 6 bases; junction bases not matched to a gene: 9. The CDR3 runs 16 residues. CDR1 is SGHRS, CDR2 YFSETQ, per germline. CDR3 loop: CASSWTSGKKGNEQFF. CDR3 sequence (DNA): TGCGCCAGCAGCTGGACTAGCGGAAAGAAGGGCAATGAGCAGTTCTTC.

Comments on this clonotype: The CDR3 end shows no conserved phenylalanine or tryptophan, and so a read error is likely. The chain has TRBV7-3 and TRBJ2-1, with D unclear. Germline V lookup: CDR1 SGHTA, CDR2 FQGTGA. This CDR3 spans 14 amino acids. V lost 5 bases and J 4 bases, leaving 12 bases between the germline ends. The CDR3 protein is CASSATSGYNEQFI. The CDR3 DNA follows: TGTGCCAGCAGCGCAACATCAGGATACAATGAGCAGTTCATC.

The genes are TRBV3-1 and TRBJ2-2, with 8 nucleotides matching TRBD1. Trimming removed 8 bases from V and 3 bases from J; junction bases left unmatched: 5. The CDR3 spans 14 residues. Germline CDR1 reads LGHDT; CDR2 reads YNNKEL (reference sequence). The CDR3 DNA sequence: TGTGCCAGCGGTGGGACAGGATACACCGGGGAGCTGTTTTTT. Encoded protein: CASGGTGYTGELFF.

The J gene is TRBJ2-7, the V gene TRBV5-1; 7 bases match TRBD2. Per germline, CDR1 SGHRS and CDR2 YFSETQ. Losses at the gene ends were 3 bases for V and 0 bases for J; bases not matched to a gene: 6. CDR3 length: 15 amino acids. The CDR3 is CASSSPGTNSYEQYF. DNA for the CDR3: TGCGCCAGCAGCTCGCCCGGGACTAACTCCTACGAGCAGTACTTC.

In this sample, this clonotype turned up a few times. The rearrangement uses TRBV5-1 and TRBJ1-1; tentative D call: TRBD1 (5 bases). V was clipped by 0 bases and J by 2 bases, with 11 bases between them. This CDR3 is built from 15 residues. The germline V gene has CDR1 SGHRS and CDR2 YFSETQ. CDR3: CASSLGGGDNTEAFF. CDR3 coding DNA: TGCGCCAGCAGCTTGGGCGGGGGTGATAACACTGAAGCTTTCTTT.

This clonotype has just a few counts. This chain links TRBV12-3 or TRBV12-4 with TRBJ2-6, with 7 bases that match TRBD2. The CDR3 covers 16 residues. Trimming at V came to 6 bases and at J to 2 bases, leaving 7 bases not matched to a gene. The CDR3: CASSLFGGTGANVLTF. CDR3 nucleotides: TGTGCCAGCAGCCTCTTCGGGGGGACTGGGGCCAACGTCCTGACTTTC.

The table lists this clonotype with a few counts. J is TRBJ2-7 and V is TRBV7-8; weak D call: TRBD2 (7 bases). CDR1 and CDR2 (germline): SGHVS, FQNEAQ. V lost 3 bases and J 3 bases, leaving 12 bases between the germline ends. The CDR3 totals 14 residues. CDR3 region: CASSFGGPDYEQYF. CDR3 in DNA: TGTGCCAGCAGCTTCGGGGGGCCAGACTACGAGCAGTACTTC.

The CDR3: CASSYGITYTDTQYF. CDR3 nucleotide sequence: TGCGCCAGCAGCTACGGGATTACTTACACAGATACGCAGTATTTT. The genes are TRBV5-1 and TRBJ2-3; D perhaps matches TRBD2 (5 bases). Trimming took off 3 bases at V and 2 bases at J, with 13 bases between the two ends. Germline CDR1 SGHRS, CDR2 YFSETQ. CDR3 length: 15 residues.

The J gene is TRBJ2-5, the V gene TRBV15; D may correspond to TRBD1 or TRBD2 (5 bases each). Trimming left V 5 bases short and J 3 bases short, with 13 bases between. CDR1 LNHNV and CDR2 YYDKDF come from the germline V gene (reference sequence). The CDR3 has 14 amino acids. Here the CDR3 reads CATSSWGSEETQYF. The CDR3, as DNA: TGTGCCACCAGCTCATGGGGGTCTGAAGAGACCCAGTACTTC. Filled out from reference TRBV15 and TRBJ2-5, the complete variable domain reads DAMVIQNPRYQVTQFGKPVTLSCSQTLNHNVMYWYQQKSSQAPKLLFHYYDKDFNNEADTPDNFQSRRPNTSFCFLDIRSPGLGDTAMYLCATSSWGSEETQYFGPGTRLLVL.

The gene calls are TRBV30 and TRBJ1-2; tentative D call: TRBD1 (5 bases). Trimming pared 3 bases from V and 3 bases from J, leaving 17 bases between. CDR3 length equals 15 residues. CDR1 is GTSNPN, CDR2 SVGIG, per germline (reference sequence). CDR3: CAWRTGLLMDYGYTF. The CDR3 DNA sequence: TGTGCCTGGAGGACGGGACTCCTTATGGACTATGGCTACACCTTC.

V gene TRBV28 combines with J gene TRBJ1-1; no clear D. The germline V and J ends were trimmed by 2 bases and 1 base, with 14 bases remaining between them. Germline V gives CDR1 MDHEN, CDR2 SYDVKM. The CDR3 sequence is 16 residues long. CDR3 protein: CASSLPPWATNTEAFF. The CDR3 nucleotides are TGTGCCAGCAGTTTACCCCCCTGGGCGACGAACACTGAAGCTTTCTTT.

This clonotype was seen only once. At one of its ends the junction is not consistent with the germline gene, which may arise from a read error. The chain combines TRBV5-1 with TRBJ2-4; no clear D. The germline V gene has CDR1 SGHRS and CDR2 YFSETQ. The CDR3 has 11 amino acids. In DNA form, the CDR3 reads TGCGCCAGCAGGACTGGGAACACTCAGTACTTC. This codes for CASRTGNTQYF.